This TCR beta chain was captured by sequencing in a study of T-cell reconstitution after alpha-beta-depleted transplantation in children. Study-wide results and limits: It was surviving recipient T cells and thymic progenitors that gave some patients high TCRbeta diversity at day 60.

The TCRbeta library was prepared with unique molecular identifiers. TCRdb recomputed calls from the PCR reads with MiXCR, one row per CDR3 protein. The repertoire holds around 600,000 distinct CDR3 sequences, with 20% to 25% as singletons. This clonotype has more than one count but fewer than ten. Its antigen is unidentified. The CDR3 has 14 residues. V gave up 6 bases and J gave up 10 bases; unmatched junction bases: 9. CDR1 SEHNR and CDR2 FQNEAQ come from the germline V gene (reference sequence). This material consisted of PBMCs, mostly from graft donor cells, taken 360 days after TCRalphabeta/CD19-depleted stem cell transplant. The gene calls are TRBV7-9 and TRBJ1-6, with 7 bases fitting TRBD1. This sequence was found in a boy under two years old who had a stem cell transplant for acute myeloid leukemia, so the T cells may come from the graft donor. The CDR3 reads CASSYRDSPSPLHF. DNA of the CDR3: TGTGCCAGCAGTTACCGGGACAGTCCCTCACCCCTCCACTTT.